This T cell receptor beta chain stems from a study of a mutant IDH1 vaccine in newly diagnosed glioma. Turning to the study itself: Either 4-6 weeks after radiotherapy alone or alongside temozolomide, vaccination was begun.

TCRdb's copy holds only in-frame clones and misses some; the assay was immunoSEQ multiplex PCR. The table includes 30,000 to 40,000 clones, about nine tenths detected once. Time point defined: week 47, end of study. In the vaccine, a single dose held 300 ug of the mutant IDH1 20-mer peptide, along with topical imiquimod. CDR1 and CDR2 (germline): SQVTM, ANQGSEA. V lost 5 bases, J lost 4 bases, and 8 bases stayed unmatched. The CDR3 consists of 13 residues. A note on this clone: Its antigen is still unknown.

The chain joins TRBV29-1 to TRBJ2-7; 7 nucleotides align to TRBD2. The TCR comes from a woman in her thirties or forties with glioma. Sequencing used PBMCs, obtained from a glioma patient whose treatment included an IDH1 peptide vaccine. This CDR3 is CSVRLGREYEQYF. CDR3 DNA: TGCAGCGTTCGGCTCGGGCGGGAGTACGAGCAGTACTTC.